The present TCR beta chain was sequenced within a study of T cells after yellow fever vaccination. Study-level information: It was SMART-Seq v4 Ultra Low Input that prepared the fractions with low cell numbers. Overall study results and limits: Detected again after the booster were most primary-vaccination clones, at roughly 95% CD4 and approximately 85% CD8. There was a small share of clonotypes that showed up in both the CD4 and CD8 compartments.

5'RACE template switching produced TCR cDNA carrying a universal primer site and UMIs. One entry per CDR3 protein, called by TCRdb with MiXCR from the 5' RACE reads. The data hold some 320,000 distinct CDR3 sequences, with approximately 10% observed a single time. This clonotype was seen a few times. As yet, its antigen is unknown. Germline-derived CDR1 and CDR2 are LGHNA and YSLEER. J lost 6 bases, V lost 1 base, and 6 bases had no gene match. This CDR3 spans 16 amino acids. The chain employs TRBV4-3 and TRBJ2-2; 9 bases agree with TRBD1. The origin of this receptor is a man younger than 30 who received the YFV17D yellow fever vaccine. Sequenced material: CD4+ T cells sorted from PBMCs, taken 5 days after the yellow fever booster vaccination. The CDR3 is CASSQAPGQGSGELFF. DNA of the CDR3: TGCGCCAGCAGCCAAGCCCCGGGACAGGGTTCCGGGGAGCTGTTTTTT.